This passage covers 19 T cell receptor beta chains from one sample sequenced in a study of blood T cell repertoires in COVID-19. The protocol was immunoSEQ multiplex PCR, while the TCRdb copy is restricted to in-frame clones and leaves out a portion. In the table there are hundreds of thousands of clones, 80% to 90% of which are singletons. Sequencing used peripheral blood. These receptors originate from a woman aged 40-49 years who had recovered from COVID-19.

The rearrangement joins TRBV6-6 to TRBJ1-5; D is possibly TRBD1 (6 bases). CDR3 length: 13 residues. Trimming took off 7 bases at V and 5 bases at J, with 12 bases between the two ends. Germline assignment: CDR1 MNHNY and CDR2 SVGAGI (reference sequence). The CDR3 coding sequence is TGTGCCAGCACAGGGGTCGTCTATCAGCCCCAGCATTTT. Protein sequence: CASTGVVYQPQHF.

CDR3 nucleotides: TGTGCCAGTCGCGGGGGGCGGAGCACAGATACGCAGTATTTT. It yields the protein CASRGGRSTDTQYF. The chain links TRBV9 to TRBJ2-3, with 8 positions matching TRBD2. V shed 8 bases and J 0 bases; nucleotides not matched to a gene: 5. The CDR3 totals 14 residues. In germline, CDR1 is SGDLS, CDR2 YYNGEE.

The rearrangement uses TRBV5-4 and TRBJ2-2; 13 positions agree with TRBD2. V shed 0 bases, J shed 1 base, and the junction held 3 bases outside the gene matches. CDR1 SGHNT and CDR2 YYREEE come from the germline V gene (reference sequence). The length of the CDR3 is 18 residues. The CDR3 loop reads CASSLGTSGGLNTGELFF. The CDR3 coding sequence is TGTGCCAGCAGCTTGGGGACTAGCGGGGGCCTGAACACCGGGGAGCTGTTTTTT.

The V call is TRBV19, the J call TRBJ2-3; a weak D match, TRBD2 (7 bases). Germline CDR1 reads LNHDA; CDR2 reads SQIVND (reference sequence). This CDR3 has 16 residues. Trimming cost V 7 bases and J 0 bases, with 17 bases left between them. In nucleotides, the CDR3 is TGTGCCAGTAAGGGAACTAAGGGGGGGAGCACAGATACGCAGTATTTT. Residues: CASKGTKGGSTDTQYF.

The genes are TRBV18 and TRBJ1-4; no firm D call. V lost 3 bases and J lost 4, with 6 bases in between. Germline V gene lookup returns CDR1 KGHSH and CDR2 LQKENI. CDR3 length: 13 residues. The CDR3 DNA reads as TGTGCCAGCTCACCCTCGGGTAATGAAAAACTGTTTTTT. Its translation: CASSPSGNEKLFF.

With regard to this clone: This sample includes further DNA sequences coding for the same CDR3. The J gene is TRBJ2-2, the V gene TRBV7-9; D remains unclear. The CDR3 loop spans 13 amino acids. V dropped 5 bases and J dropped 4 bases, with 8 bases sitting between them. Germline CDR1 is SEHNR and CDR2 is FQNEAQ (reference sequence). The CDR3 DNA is TGTGCCAGCAGCCTCCAGATCACCGGGGAGCTGTTTTTT. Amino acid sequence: CASSLQITGELFF.

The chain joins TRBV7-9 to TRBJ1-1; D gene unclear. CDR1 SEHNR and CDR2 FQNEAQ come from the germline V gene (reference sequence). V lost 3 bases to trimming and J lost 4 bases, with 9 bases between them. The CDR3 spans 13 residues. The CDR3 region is CASSFGSGTEAFF. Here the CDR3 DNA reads TGTGCCAGCAGCTTTGGCAGCGGCACTGAAGCTTTCTTT. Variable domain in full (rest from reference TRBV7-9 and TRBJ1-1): DTGVSQNPRHKITKRGQNVTFRCDPISEHNRLYWYRQTLGQGPEFLTYFQNEAQLEKSRLLSDRFSAERPKGSFSTLEIQRTEQGDSAMYLCASSFGSGTEAFFGQGTRLTVV.

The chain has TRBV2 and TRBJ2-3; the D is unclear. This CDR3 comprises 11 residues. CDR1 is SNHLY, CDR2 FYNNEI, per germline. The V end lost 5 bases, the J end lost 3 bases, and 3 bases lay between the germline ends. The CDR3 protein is CASSRTDTQYF. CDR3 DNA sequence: TGTGCCAGCAGTCGGACAGATACGCAGTATTTT.

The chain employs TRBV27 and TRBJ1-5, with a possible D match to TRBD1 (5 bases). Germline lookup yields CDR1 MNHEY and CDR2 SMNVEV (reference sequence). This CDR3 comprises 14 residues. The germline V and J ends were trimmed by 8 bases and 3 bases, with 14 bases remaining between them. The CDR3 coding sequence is TGTGCCAGCGGGTTGACAGTCATCAATCAGCCCCAGCATTTT. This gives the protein CASGLTVINQPQHF.

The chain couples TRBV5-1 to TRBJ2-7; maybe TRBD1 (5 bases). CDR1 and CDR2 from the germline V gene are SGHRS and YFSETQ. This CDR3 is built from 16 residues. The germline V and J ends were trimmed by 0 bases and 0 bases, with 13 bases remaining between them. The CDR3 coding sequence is TGCGCCAGCAGCTTGGGTGCAGGGCTTTACTCCTACGAGCAGTACTTC. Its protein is CASSLGAGLYSYEQYF.

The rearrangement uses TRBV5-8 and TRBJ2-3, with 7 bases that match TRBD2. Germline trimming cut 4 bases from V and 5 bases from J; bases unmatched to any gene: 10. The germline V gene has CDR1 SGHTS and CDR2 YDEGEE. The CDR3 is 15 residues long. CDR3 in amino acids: CASSRGLGEGDTQYF. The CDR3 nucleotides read TGTGCCAGCAGCCGGGGTCTGGGGGAGGGAGATACGCAGTATTTT.

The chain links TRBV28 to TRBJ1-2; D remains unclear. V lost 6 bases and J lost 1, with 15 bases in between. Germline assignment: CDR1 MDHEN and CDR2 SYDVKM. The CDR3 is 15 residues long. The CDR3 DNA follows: TGTGCCAGCAGCGTTATTTACACCCTTAACTATGGCTACACCTTC. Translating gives CASSVIYTLNYGYTF.

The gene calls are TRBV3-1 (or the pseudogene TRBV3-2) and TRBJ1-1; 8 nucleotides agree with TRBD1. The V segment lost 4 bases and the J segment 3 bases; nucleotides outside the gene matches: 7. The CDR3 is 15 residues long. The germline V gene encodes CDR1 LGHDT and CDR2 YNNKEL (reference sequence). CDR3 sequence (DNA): TGTGCCAGCAGCCTGGTCAGGGGGCGCGACACTGAAGCTTTCTTT. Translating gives CASSLVRGRDTEAFF.

CDR3 protein: CAWSVGSQETQYF. The CDR3 DNA reads TGTGCCTGGAGTGTTGGCAGCCAAGAGACCCAGTACTTC. V is TRBV30 and J is TRBJ2-5, with no clear D. CDR1 GTSNPN and CDR2 SVGIG come from the germline V gene (reference sequence). The CDR3 is made up of 13 amino acids. Trimming removed 0 bases from V and 1 base from J, with 6 bases in between.

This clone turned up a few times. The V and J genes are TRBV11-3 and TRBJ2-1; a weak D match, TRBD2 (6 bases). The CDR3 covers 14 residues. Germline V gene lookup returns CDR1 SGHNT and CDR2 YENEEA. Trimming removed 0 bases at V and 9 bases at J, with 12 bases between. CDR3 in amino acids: CASSLDATSGEQFF. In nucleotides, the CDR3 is TGTGCCAGCAGCTTAGATGCGACTAGTGGTGAGCAGTTCTTC.

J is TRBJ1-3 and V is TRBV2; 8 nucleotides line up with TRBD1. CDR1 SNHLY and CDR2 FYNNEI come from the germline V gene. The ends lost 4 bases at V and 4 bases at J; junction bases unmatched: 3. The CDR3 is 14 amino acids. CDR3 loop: CASSVSGGGNTIYF. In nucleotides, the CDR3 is TGTGCCAGCAGTGTTTCAGGGGGCGGAAACACCATATATTTT. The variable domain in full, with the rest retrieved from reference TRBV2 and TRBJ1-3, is EPEVTQTPSHQVTQMGQEVILRCVPISNHLYFYWYRQILGQKVEFLVSFYNNEISEKSEIFDDQFSVERPDGSNFTLKIRSTKLEDSAMYFCASSVSGGGNTIYFGEGSWLTVV.

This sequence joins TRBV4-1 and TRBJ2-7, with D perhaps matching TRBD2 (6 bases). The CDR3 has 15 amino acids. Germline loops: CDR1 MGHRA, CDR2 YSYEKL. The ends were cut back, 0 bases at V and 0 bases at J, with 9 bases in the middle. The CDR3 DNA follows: TGCGCCAGCAGCCAAGAAATAGCGGACTCCTACGAGCAGTACTTC. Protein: CASSQEIADSYEQYF.

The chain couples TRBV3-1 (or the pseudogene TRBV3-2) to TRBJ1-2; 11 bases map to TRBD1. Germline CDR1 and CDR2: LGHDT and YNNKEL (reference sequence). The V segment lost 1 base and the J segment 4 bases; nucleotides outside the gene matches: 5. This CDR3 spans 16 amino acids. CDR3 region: CASSQAEGTGGYGYTF. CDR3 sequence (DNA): TGTGCCAGCAGCCAAGCCGAAGGGACAGGGGGCTATGGCTACACCTTC.

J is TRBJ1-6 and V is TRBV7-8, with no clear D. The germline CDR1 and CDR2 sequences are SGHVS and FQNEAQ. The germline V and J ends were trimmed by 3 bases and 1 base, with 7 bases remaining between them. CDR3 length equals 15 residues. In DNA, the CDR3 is TGTGCCAGCAGCTTTGGGGAGTCCTATAATTCACCCCTCCACTTT. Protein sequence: CASSFGESYNSPLHF.